The TCR beta chain under discussion was sequenced for a study of a mutant IDH1 vaccine in newly diagnosed glioma. The overall study: Averaging around 42 years of age, treated patients were roughly 60% male and about 38% female. Previous care, which was radiotherapy, temozolomide, or both, most often involved both. Visit V12 happened at week 35; visit V13 happened at week 47.

Documented time point: week 35, safety follow-up. Doses comprised 300 ug of mutant IDH1 20-mer peptide each, plus topical imiquimod. For this clone: Its antigen remains unknown.

V shed 5 bases and J shed 3 bases, with 11 bases lying between them. The CDR3 loop spans 13 amino acids. CDR1 is MNHEY and CDR2 is SVGAGI in the germline V gene. Some clones are missing from TCRdb's copy, which holds only in-frame ones; the method was immunoSEQ multiplex PCR. The table shows around 26,000 clones, with approximately 82% occurring only once. The sequences come from PBMCs, collected from a glioma patient whose treatment included an IDH1 peptide vaccine. The sequence came from a man aged 30 to 39 with glioma. V and J are TRBV6-5 and TRBJ2-7, with a possible D match to TRBD1 (6 bases). For the CDR3, the DNA is TGTGCCAGCAGTATAGGACAGCTCTACGAGCAGTACTTC. This sequence encodes CASSIGQLYEQYF.